The clone carrying this TCR beta chain has more than one count but fewer than ten. Its specificity is not known. The junction differs from germline at one of its ends, possibly a read error. This entry is derived from a study of T cells after yellow fever vaccination. Study-wide results and limits: CD4 and CD8 compartments shared a small share of clonotypes, likely from convergent recombination. Abundant clonotypes (contaminants from the bulk population) could be present in FACS-sorted repertoires.

Per the germline V gene, CDR1 is LGHNA and CDR2 is YSLEER. This CDR3 is 13 amino acids long. The 5'RACE template-switching step produced TCR cDNA and added a universal primer site and UMIs. TCRdb processed the 5' RACE reads anew with MiXCR; each CDR3 protein has one entry. Seen here are under 300,000 distinct CDR3 sequences, over 10% observed once, and the top ten hold about 0.54%. This TCR came from a man younger than 45 who received the YFV17D yellow fever vaccine. The sample in question was CD4+ T cells sorted from PBMCs, obtained 45 days after the yellow fever booster vaccination. This chain uses TRBV4-3 with TRBJ2-5, with unresolved D. CDR3 sequence reads: CASSQDLEETQYF. The CDR3 bases are TGTGCCAGCAGCCAAGATCTTGAGGAGACCCAGTACTTC.